These 16 T cell receptor beta chains were sequenced from one sample in a study of human thymus T cells. TCRdb's copy holds only in-frame clones and misses some; the assay was immunoSEQ multiplex PCR. The sample has more than 45,000 clones, approximately 93% seen once. The sample comprised blood. These receptors came from a boy under three years old with a congenital heart defect but otherwise immunologically healthy.

The chain couples TRBV4-3 to TRBJ2-5; tentatively, D is TRBD1 or TRBD2 (5 bases each). CDR3 length: 16 amino acids. V dropped 1 base and J dropped 2 bases, with 14 bases sitting between them. Germline lookup yields CDR1 LGHNA and CDR2 YSLEER. CDR3 nucleotide sequence: TGCGCCAGCAGCCAAGGGCGCACGGGGACGCAAGAGACCCAGTACTTC. It yields the protein CASSQGRTGTQETQYF.

The chain combines TRBV10-1 with TRBJ2-5; TRBD2 is a possible D gene (5 bases). The CDR3 runs 13 residues. In germline, CDR1 is WNHNN, CDR2 SYGVQD (reference sequence). V was shortened by 8 bases and J by 5 bases, with 15 bases between the two germline ends. The CDR3 spells CASLQLVLETQYF. The CDR3 DNA reads TGCGCCAGCCTCCAACTAGTGCTGGAGACCCAGTACTTC.

The V and J genes are TRBV6-5 and TRBJ1-2, with D perhaps TRBD1 (5 bases). V was clipped by 3 bases and J by 5 bases, with 13 bases between them. There are 14 residues in the CDR3. Germline values: CDR1 MNHEY, CDR2 SVGAGI. In nucleotides, the CDR3 is TGTGCCAGCAGTTATGGCCAGGGCTGGTATGGCTACACCTTC. It specifies CASSYGQGWYGYTF.

The chain recombines TRBV30 with TRBJ2-3; 8 nucleotides line up with TRBD2. The CDR3 spans 15 residues. Germline CDR1 and CDR2: GTSNPN and SVGIG (reference sequence). With V trimmed by 2 bases and J by 5 bases, 9 bases remained unmatched. This CDR3 reads CAWSLGAGVVDTQYF. The CDR3, as DNA: TGTGCCTGGAGTCTGGGAGCGGGGGTGGTAGATACGCAGTATTTT.

The chain joins TRBV10-2 to TRBJ2-1, with 16 positions matching TRBD2. The V and J ends lost 6 bases and 14 bases, in that order; junction bases with no gene match: 1. The CDR3 is made up of 12 amino acids. CDR1 is WSHSY, CDR2 SAAADI, per germline. The CDR3 DNA follows: TGCGCCAGCAGGGGGACTAGCGGGAGGGAGTTCTTC. Its protein is CASRGTSGREFF.

This clone occurred once. This chain connects TRBV19 to TRBJ2-3; the D is unclear. This CDR3 has 14 residues. V gave up 3 bases and J gave up 7 bases, with 14 bases separating them. Germline V gene lookup returns CDR1 LNHDA and CDR2 SQIVND (reference sequence). The CDR3 reads CASSIAVGDYTQYF. In nucleotides, the CDR3 is TGTGCCAGTAGTATTGCCGTTGGGGATTATACGCAGTATTTT.

The J gene is TRBJ2-7, the V gene TRBV19, with 9 nucleotides matching TRBD2. The CDR3 sequence is 15 residues long. V shed 2 bases, J shed 2 bases, and the junction held 4 bases outside the gene matches. CDR1 is LNHDA and CDR2 is SQIVND in the germline V gene (reference sequence). In DNA form, the CDR3 reads TGTGCCAGTAGTATACTTACTAGCGGGCCCTACGAGCAGTACTTC. Residues: CASSILTSGPYEQYF.

This sequence joins TRBV2 and TRBJ2-4; D might be TRBD2 (6 bases). The CDR3 runs to 13 residues. Germline CDR1 is SNHLY and CDR2 is FYNNEI. Deletions cut 6 bases from V and 3 bases from J, with 9 bases between. This CDR3 is CASSGTLKNIQYF. The CDR3 bases are TGTGCCAGCAGCGGGACTCTCAAAAACATTCAGTACTTC.

The CDR3 sequence is CASSQESQGSRYGYTF. DNA for the CDR3: TGCGCCAGCAGCCAAGAGTCGCAGGGGTCGCGCTATGGCTACACCTTC. V usage is TRBV4-1 and J usage is TRBJ1-2; D possibly corresponds to TRBD1 (6 bases). The CDR3 extends over 16 amino acids. CDR1 is MGHRA and CDR2 is YSYEKL in the germline V gene. The V end lost 0 bases, the J end lost 4 bases, and 15 bases lay between the germline ends.

The chain has TRBV9 and TRBJ2-7; possibly TRBD1 or TRBD2 for D (6 bases each). With 0 bases removed from V and 4 bases from J, the gap between germline ends came to 14 bases. CDR3 length: 15 amino acids. Germline-derived CDR1 and CDR2 are SGDLS and YYNGEE. The CDR3 is CASSVGWGAGYEQYF. CDR3 nucleotides: TGTGCCAGCAGCGTAGGGTGGGGGGCGGGGTACGAGCAGTACTTC.

The gene calls are TRBV6-1 and TRBJ2-7; D possibly corresponds to TRBD2 (5 bases). The ends were cut back, 4 bases at V and 2 bases at J, with 12 bases in the middle. In germline, CDR1 is MNHNS, CDR2 SASEGT. The CDR3 extends over 14 amino acids. CDR3 residues: CASSAQRHTYEQYF. CDR3 in DNA: TGTGCCAGCAGTGCCCAGCGGCACACCTACGAGCAGTACTTC.

The chain joins TRBV5-1 to TRBJ1-5, with TRBD1 as a possible D gene (6 bases). V was clipped by 1 base and J by 4 bases, with 6 bases between them. CDR1 SGHRS and CDR2 YFSETQ come from the germline V gene. This CDR3 comprises 13 residues. In DNA, the CDR3 is TGCGCCAGCAGCTTGCAGGGGAATCAGCCCCAGCATTTT. Its translation: CASSLQGNQPQHF.

V usage is TRBV27 and J usage is TRBJ2-1, with 12 bases identical to TRBD2. This CDR3 spans 17 amino acids. The V gene's germline CDR1 is MNHEY and CDR2 SMNVEV (reference sequence). The J segment lost 9 bases and the V segment lost 2 bases, leaving 11 bases of the junction unmatched. The CDR3 spells CASSLHLAGGPLGEQFF. The CDR3 DNA follows: TGTGCCAGCAGTTTACACCTAGCGGGAGGGCCTCTCGGTGAGCAGTTCTTC.

This clone showed up just once. Here the CDR3 reads CASSSSSYEQYF. For the CDR3, the DNA is TGTGCCAGCAGTTCTAGCTCCTACGAGCAGTACTTC. The genes are TRBV6-5 and TRBJ2-7; D not certain. The germline V and J ends were trimmed by 4 bases and 0 bases, with 4 bases remaining between them. The CDR3 consists of 12 residues. The V gene's germline CDR1 is MNHEY and CDR2 SVGAGI.

The genes are TRBV9 and TRBJ2-1; TRBD2 agrees at 10 bases. The V gene's germline CDR1 is SGDLS and CDR2 YYNGEE. The CDR3 loop spans 16 amino acids. V lost 2 bases, J lost 1 base, and 3 bases stayed unmatched. The CDR3 DNA reads as TGTGCCAGCAGCGTTCGAGCGGGAGGGTCCTACAATGAGCAGTTCTTC. This translates into CASSVRAGGSYNEQFF. Full variable domain (remainder filled in from reference TRBV9 and TRBJ2-1): DSGVTQTPKHLITATGQRVTLRCSPRSGDLSVYWYQQSLDQGLQFLIQYYNGEERAKGNILERFSAQQFPDLHSELNLSSLELGDSALYFCASSVRAGGSYNEQFFGPGTRLTVL.

The chain links TRBV7-9 to TRBJ2-1; the D gene is possibly TRBD1 (6 bases). The germline gives CDR1 SEHNR, CDR2 FQNEAQ (reference sequence). Between the trimmed V and J ends, which lost 1 base and 0 bases, there was a span of 13 bases. The CDR3 is 17 amino acids. Here the CDR3 DNA reads TGTGCCAGCAGCTTAGAACAGGGCCATAGCTCCTACAATGAGCAGTTCTTC. This encodes CASSLEQGHSSYNEQFF.